This T cell receptor (beta chain) comes out of a study of blood T cells in healthy people across ages. This CDR3 contains 16 residues. V lost 3 bases and J 2 bases, leaving 16 bases between the germline ends. The germline V gene encodes CDR1 SGHRS and CDR2 YFSETQ. For the second PCR, which ran for roughly 6 to 12 cycles, a sample-barcoded 5' primer and a J-beta primer mix were used. MiXCR, run by TCRdb on the 5' RACE reads, gives a single entry per CDR3 protein. The data contain about 730,000 distinct CDR3 sequences, 40% to 45% of them singletons. This clonotype came up a few times. The receptor was isolated from a woman aged 60 to 75 in good health. The V call is TRBV5-1, the J call TRBJ2-3; D might be TRBD1 (6 bases). The sequenced sample was blood. CDR3 region: CASSWPQGRNTDTQYF. The DNA for the CDR3 is TGCGCCAGCAGCTGGCCACAGGGAAGGAACACAGATACGCAGTATTTT.